Below, 32 T cell receptor beta chains from the same sample are listed, as sequenced in a study of vaccination effects on CD4 cells after COVID-19. Here immunoSEQ multiplex PCR was the method, and the copy in TCRdb shows in-frame clones only, minus some. This table holds 55,000 to 90,000 clones, under 85% found once. Antigens for these TCRs are unknown. Antigen-specific CD4+ T cells were expanded with viral peptide pools in the ViraFEST assay before sequencing. Once cultured for about 9 days, the cells underwent separation to obtain CD4+ T cells. A PCR test confirmed that the person had SARS-CoV-2 infection between March and December 2020. Source: CD4+ T cells from PBMCs cultured with HIV peptides, taken before COVID-19 vaccination. Subset described: HIV-1 Nef peptide pool negative control/reference culture. The receptors stem from a human donor who had a prior SARS-CoV-2 infection.

This clone was seen only once. The chain joins TRBV19 to TRBJ1-1, with TRBD1 matching over 8 bases. CDR1 and CDR2 from the germline V gene are LNHDA and SQIVND (reference sequence). V lost 2 bases, J lost 5 bases, and 7 bases stayed unmatched. The CDR3 is made up of 15 amino acids. Written as DNA, the CDR3 is TGTGCCAGTAGTATACAGGGGGCGGCTCGGACTGAAGCTTTCTTT. This sequence encodes CASSIQGAARTEAFF.

A single count supports this clone. This chain connects TRBV9 to TRBJ1-4; tentatively, D is TRBD1 (6 bases). Germline values: CDR1 SGDLS, CDR2 YYNGEE. Trimming removed 4 bases at V and 7 bases at J, with 14 bases between. This CDR3 contains 14 residues. The CDR3 DNA reads as TGTGCCAGCAGCCTCGGACAGACCTCTGAAAAACTGTTTTTT. Its protein product is CASSLGQTSEKLFF.

The chain couples TRBV9 to TRBJ1-2; D call uncertain. Germline CDR1 reads SGDLS; CDR2 reads YYNGEE. The CDR3 length is 14 residues. V was shortened by 1 base and J by 4 bases, with 11 bases between the two germline ends. This CDR3 reads CASSVSPLTYGYTF. Written as DNA, the CDR3 is TGTGCCAGCAGCGTATCCCCCTTGACCTATGGCTACACCTTC. Full variable domain (rest looked up from reference TRBV9 and TRBJ1-2): DSGVTQTPKHLITATGQRVTLRCSPRSGDLSVYWYQQSLDQGLQFLIQYYNGEERAKGNILERFSAQQFPDLHSELNLSSLELGDSALYFCASSVSPLTYGYTFGSGTRLTVV.

This clone turned up a few times. V and J are TRBV4-3 and TRBJ2-7; the D gene could be TRBD1 or TRBD2 (6 bases each). The CDR3 totals 16 residues. CDR1 and CDR2 from the germline V gene are LGHNA and YSLEER. Between the trimmed V and J ends, which lost 1 base and 4 bases, there was a span of 17 bases. The CDR3 DNA follows: TGCGCCAGCAGCCAAGGGGGGGCCCTTACAACTTACGAGCAGTACTTC. The encoded protein is CASSQGGALTTYEQYF.

The genes are TRBV19 and TRBJ2-2; tentatively, D is TRBD2 (6 bases). The V gene lost 3 bases and the J gene lost 5 bases, with 19 bases spanning the gap. The CDR3 contains 17 residues. Germline CDR1 LNHDA, CDR2 SQIVND (reference sequence). This chain's CDR3 is CASSIRGGGYVTGELFF. In DNA form, the CDR3 reads TGTGCCAGTAGTATTCGAGGAGGAGGGTACGTTACCGGGGAGCTGTTTTTT.

The V and J genes are TRBV9 and TRBJ1-4; 7 nucleotides line up with TRBD1. This CDR3 is 14 amino acids long. V was pared by 4 bases and J by 3 bases, with 3 bases of the junction left unmatched. Germline assignment: CDR1 SGDLS and CDR2 YYNGEE. CDR3 sequence: CASSPGGPNEKLFF. The CDR3 DNA is TGTGCCAGCAGCCCAGGGGGGCCTAATGAAAAACTGTTTTTT.

The rearrangement links TRBV5-4 to TRBJ2-2; maybe TRBD2 (6 bases). The CDR3 has 16 amino acids. CDR1 is SGHNT, CDR2 YYREEE, per germline (reference sequence). V shed 2 bases and J shed 1 base, with 12 bases lying between them. The CDR3 protein is CASSLRRGLNTGELFF. The CDR3 DNA sequence: TGTGCCAGCAGCTTACGGCGGGGCTTGAACACCGGGGAGCTGTTTTTT.

V and J are TRBV7-2 and TRBJ2-4; 11 nucleotides line up with TRBD2. Germline loops: CDR1 SGHTA, CDR2 FQGNSA. This CDR3 has 14 residues. V lost 4 bases to trimming and J lost 6 bases; unmatched junction nucleotides: 2. The CDR3 reads CASSSGLAGNIQYF. CDR3 in DNA: TGTGCCAGCAGCTCTGGACTAGCGGGAAACATTCAGTACTTC. Drawing the rest from reference TRBV7-2 and TRBJ2-4, the complete variable domain is GAGVSQSPSNKVTEKGKDVELRCDPISGHTALYWYRQSLGQGLEFLIYFQGNSAPDKSGLPSDRFSAERTGGSVSTLTIQRTQQEDSAVYLCASSSGLAGNIQYFGAGTRLSVL.

The gene calls are TRBV5-5 and TRBJ2-5, with a tentative D call TRBD1 (6 bases). The V and J ends lost 0 bases and 3 bases respectively, with 9 bases between them. The CDR3 is 14 amino acids. CDR1 is SGHKS and CDR2 is YYEKEE in the germline V gene (reference sequence). In nucleotides, the CDR3 is TGTGCCAGCAGCTTGGTCAGGGGAGAAGAGACCCAGTACTTC. This encodes CASSLVRGEETQYF.

This clone was detected only a few times. V is TRBV27 and J is TRBJ1-5; D is uncertain. Looked up from germline, CDR1 is MNHEY and CDR2 is SMNVEV (reference sequence). V dropped 5 bases and J dropped 9 bases, with 17 bases sitting between them. The CDR3 extends over 14 amino acids. The CDR3 DNA reads TGTGCCAGCAGTCCAATAAGCAGAACCGGGCCCCAGCATTTT. It codes for CASSPISRTGPQHF.

This chain links TRBV6-2 or TRBV6-3 with TRBJ1-2, with D uncertain. V was trimmed by 1 base and J by 6 bases, leaving 9 bases between them. The CDR3 contains 13 residues. Per germline, CDR1 MNHEY and CDR2 SVGEGT. CDR3 loop: CASSYWESNGYTF. In nucleotides, the CDR3 is TGTGCCAGCAGTTACTGGGAAAGTAATGGCTACACCTTC.

The chain is built from TRBV7-9 and TRBJ2-3; D tentatively reads TRBD1 or TRBD2 (5 bases each). Looked up from germline, CDR1 is SEHNR and CDR2 is FQNEAQ (reference sequence). The CDR3 covers 16 residues. Trimming pared 5 bases from V and 8 bases from J, leaving 23 bases between. CDR3 residues: CASSIQLGGAVGTQYF. The CDR3 nucleotides are TGTGCCAGCAGCATCCAACTAGGTGGGGCTGTAGGTACGCAGTATTTT.

This clone was picked up one time. This chain's CDR3 is CSATEQGVTEAFF. The CDR3 region has the DNA TGCAGTGCTACTGAACAGGGTGTCACTGAAGCTTTCTTT. The chain joins TRBV20-1 to TRBJ1-1, with D perhaps TRBD1 (6 bases). V gave up 4 bases and J gave up 4 bases, with 13 bases separating them. The CDR3 length is 13 residues. The V gene's germline CDR1 is DFQATT and CDR2 SNEGSKA (reference sequence).

This clone was seen only a few times. CDR3 DNA sequence: TGTGCCAGCAGTTTCACAGGGGATTCACCCCTCCACTTT. It yields the protein CASSFTGDSPLHF. The rearrangement joins TRBV7-9 to TRBJ1-6, with 7 bases fitting TRBD1. The CDR3 extends over 13 amino acids. Per germline, CDR1 SEHNR and CDR2 FQNEAQ (reference sequence). The V segment lost 6 bases and the J segment 8 bases; nucleotides outside the gene matches: 4.

J is TRBJ1-1 and V is TRBV30; no reliable D call. The V end lost 0 bases, the J end lost 1 base, and 9 bases lay between the germline ends. The CDR3 runs to 14 residues. The germline V gene encodes CDR1 GTSNPN and CDR2 SVGIG (reference sequence). DNA of the CDR3: TGTGCCTGGAGTGTGTTCTCCACGAACACTGAAGCTTTCTTT. Translated: CAWSVFSTNTEAFF.

The chain employs TRBV2 and TRBJ2-7; D call uncertain. This CDR3 contains 12 residues. Germline V lookup: CDR1 SNHLY, CDR2 FYNNEI. Trimming removed 6 bases at V and 3 bases at J, with 9 bases between. The CDR3 sequence: CASRFDFYEQYF. The DNA for the CDR3 is TGTGCCAGCAGATTCGACTTCTACGAGCAGTACTTC.

This clone was picked up a small number of times. The chain uses TRBV29-1 and TRBJ1-1; D is uncertain. Germline lookup yields CDR1 SQVTM and CDR2 ANQGSEA. CDR3 length equals 10 residues. Deletions cut 7 bases from V and 0 bases from J, with 3 bases between. CDR3 loop: CSALNTEAFF. In DNA form, the CDR3 reads TGCAGCGCTCTGAACACTGAAGCTTTCTTT. Filled out from reference TRBV29-1 and TRBJ1-1, the complete variable domain reads SAVISQKPSRDICQRGTSLTIQCQVDSQVTMMFWYRQQPGQSLTLIATANQGSEATYESGFVIDKFPISRPNLTFSTLTVSNMSPEDSSIYLCSALNTEAFFGQGTRLTVV.

The J gene is TRBJ2-7, the V gene TRBV3-1 (or the pseudogene TRBV3-2); unclear D gene. The CDR3 runs 12 residues. CDR1 LGHDT and CDR2 YNNKEL come from the germline V gene (reference sequence). Trimming shortened V by 3 bases and J by 3 bases, and 6 bases separated the two germline ends. CDR3 in DNA: TGTGCCAGCAGCCATCGGCGCTACGAGCAGTACTTC. Protein product: CASSHRRYEQYF.

The J gene is TRBJ2-1, the V gene TRBV11-3; the D is unclear. The CDR3 totals 14 residues. CDR1 is SGHNT, CDR2 YENEEA, per germline. V was clipped by 4 bases and J by 9 bases, with 16 bases between them. CDR3 sequence reads: CASSYHLRSVEQFF. The CDR3 DNA reads as TGTGCCAGCAGCTACCACCTGCGATCGGTTGAGCAGTTCTTC.

This clone was observed a handful of times. The genes are TRBV25-1 and TRBJ2-1; 9 bases line up with TRBD2. The germline V gene encodes CDR1 MGHDK and CDR2 SYGVNS. Trimming took 4 bases from V and 7 from J; bases not matched to a gene: 5. The CDR3 contains 14 residues. CDR3 in DNA: TGTGCCAGCAGTGCGGCGGGGGGGTGGAATGAGCAGTTCTTC. Its protein product is CASSAAGGWNEQFF. The variable domain in full, completed from reference TRBV25-1 and TRBJ2-1, reads EADIYQTPRYLVIGTGKKITLECSQTMGHDKMYWYQQDPGMELHLIHYSYGVNSTEKGDLSSESTVSRIRTEHFPLTLESARPSHTSQYLCASSAAGGWNEQFFGPGTRLTVL.

The chain links TRBV15 to TRBJ2-3; TRBD2 matches 10 bases. This CDR3 spans 17 amino acids. CDR1 and CDR2 (germline): LNHNV, YYDKDF (reference sequence). V trimming: 0 bases; J trimming: 4 bases; junction bases outside the gene matches: 7. The CDR3 DNA sequence: TGTGCCACCAGCAGAGATGTACTAGCGGGAACGGCAGATACGCAGTATTTT. Translated: CATSRDVLAGTADTQYF. Using reference TRBV15 and TRBJ2-3 for the parts outside the CDR3, the full variable domain is DAMVIQNPRYQVTQFGKPVTLSCSQTLNHNVMYWYQQKSSQAPKLLFHYYDKDFNNEADTPDNFQSRRPNTSFCFLDIRSPGLGDTAMYLCATSRDVLAGTADTQYFGPGTRLTVL.

This clone has just a few counts. The chain joins TRBV9 to TRBJ2-3, with D possibly being TRBD1 (6 bases). Germline lookup yields CDR1 SGDLS and CDR2 YYNGEE. This CDR3 has 15 amino acids. V was clipped by 4 bases and J by 2 bases, with 14 bases between them. The CDR3 bases are TGTGCCAGCAGCCGCTCGGGACAATACACAGATACGCAGTATTTT. Protein product: CASSRSGQYTDTQYF.

The CDR3 bases are TGTGCCAGCAGCTTAAGATCATGGACTAGCGGGAGTTCGGGGAATGAGCAGTTCTTC. Its protein product is CASSLRSWTSGSSGNEQFF. The V call is TRBV5-4, the J call TRBJ2-1; TRBD2 aligns across 13 bases. This CDR3 spans 19 amino acids. In germline, CDR1 is SGHNT, CDR2 YYREEE (reference sequence). The V gene end was trimmed by 2 bases and the J gene end by 7 bases; junction bases not matched to a gene: 15.

The chain uses TRBV11-3 and TRBJ2-2; 10 nucleotides match TRBD1. The length of the CDR3 is 16 residues. V lost 4 bases and J lost 4; bases outside the gene matches: 6. The germline CDR1 and CDR2 sequences are SGHNT and YENEEA. The CDR3 loop reads CASSSGQGMATGELFF. The CDR3 nucleotides are TGTGCCAGCAGCTCGGGACAGGGGATGGCCACCGGGGAGCTGTTTTTT.

The genes are TRBV24-1 and TRBJ1-5; no clear D gene. This CDR3 is built from 21 residues. Germline V gives CDR1 KGHDR, CDR2 SFDVKD. V dropped 3 bases and J dropped 0 bases, with 26 bases sitting between them. This CDR3 reads CATSDLDRRAVSPYSNQPQHF. CDR3 DNA sequence: TGTGCCACCAGTGATCTCGACCGCCGGGCCGTAAGCCCCTATAGCAATCAGCCCCAGCATTTT.

This chain links TRBV20-1 with TRBJ2-1; 13 nucleotides align to TRBD2. This CDR3 contains 16 residues. Germline V gives CDR1 DFQATT, CDR2 SNEGSKA (reference sequence). With 3 bases clipped from V and 4 bases from J, the junction kept 6 bases outside the gene matches. CDR3 amino acids: CSASTSGGGRYNEQFF. In nucleotides, the CDR3 is TGCAGTGCTAGTACTAGCGGGGGGGGCCGGTACAATGAGCAGTTCTTC.

The rearrangement links TRBV18 to TRBJ1-4, with D hard to call. The V end lost 1 base, the J end lost 1 base, and 13 bases lay between the germline ends. The germline V gene has CDR1 KGHSH and CDR2 LQKENI. This CDR3 spans 17 amino acids. CDR3 sequence (DNA): TGTGCCAGCTCACCACATGCGGTGGGAGGAACTAATGAAAAACTGTTTTTT. This translates into CASSPHAVGGTNEKLFF.

DNA of the CDR3: TGCGCCAGCAGTCGGTATTACTCCTACGAGCAGTACTTC. Translated: CASSRYYSYEQYF. The chain employs TRBV10-2 and TRBJ2-7; D is ambiguous. V lost 5 bases to trimming and J lost 0 bases, with 8 bases between them. Germline V gene sequence: CDR1 WSHSY, CDR2 SAAADI. This CDR3 has 13 amino acids.

The chain combines TRBV19 with TRBJ2-4; 9 bases agree with TRBD1. V gave up 6 bases and J gave up 1 base; unmatched junction bases: 1. The germline gives CDR1 LNHDA, CDR2 SQIVND (reference sequence). This CDR3 has 14 amino acids. In nucleotides, the CDR3 is TGTGCCAGTAGCGGGACAGGGGCCAAAAACATTCAGTACTTC. Encoded protein: CASSGTGAKNIQYF.

The chain employs TRBV13 and TRBJ2-7; TRBD1 might be the D (6 bases). Trimming took off 4 bases at V and 6 bases at J, with 16 bases between the two ends. From germline, CDR1 is PRHDT and CDR2 FYEKMQ (reference sequence). The CDR3 has 14 residues. The CDR3 DNA sequence: TGTGCCAGCAGCTCTGGGACACGGGTCTCCGAGCAGTACTTC. This encodes CASSSGTRVSEQYF.

This clone was seen at least ten times. The chain carries TRBV19 and TRBJ2-7; tentative D call: TRBD1 (6 bases). The germline CDR1 and CDR2 sequences are LNHDA and SQIVND (reference sequence). This CDR3 spans 12 amino acids. V shed 4 bases and J shed 4 bases, with 8 bases lying between them. The CDR3 here is CASSTQGYEQYF. The CDR3 bases are TGTGCCAGTAGTACACAGGGATACGAGCAGTACTTC.

V usage is TRBV2 and J usage is TRBJ2-5; D assignment may be TRBD1 or TRBD2 (5 bases each). The CDR3 runs 14 residues. Trimming took 4 bases from V and 5 from J, leaving 14 bases between them. Germline CDR1 and CDR2: SNHLY and FYNNEI. CDR3 DNA: TGTGCCAGCAGTGTTTCGGGGCCCCTGGAGACCCAGTACTTC. Translated, it gives CASSVSGPLETQYF.